Listed here are 31 T cell receptor beta chains from one sample, sequenced in a study of human T cells and chemical hapten exposure. Unfractionated whole blood was the source of the extracted total RNA. In TCRdb, the 5' RACE reads were re-called with MiXCR into one record per CDR3 protein. The sample contains about 110,000 distinct CDR3 sequences, approximately 20% of which appear only once. Receptors originate from a human donor in good health.

In this sample, this clonotype turned up a few times. This rearrangement joins TRBV9 to TRBJ2-6; D gene ambiguous. CDR1 is SGDLS and CDR2 is YYNGEE in the germline V gene. The CDR3 loop spans 15 amino acids. Trimming removed 0 bases at V and 1 base at J, with 5 bases between. The CDR3 is CASSVERSGANVLTF. The CDR3 DNA is TGTGCCAGCAGCGTAGAGAGATCTGGGGCCAACGTCCTGACTTTC.

This clonotype was detected a few times. This sequence joins TRBV3-1 and TRBJ2-5; 8 bases fit TRBD2. Germline V gene sequence: CDR1 LGHDT, CDR2 YNNKEL (reference sequence). The V and J ends lost 0 bases and 5 bases, in that order; junction bases with no gene match: 11. This CDR3 spans 17 amino acids. The CDR3 reads CASSQDGLALRGETQYF. The CDR3 DNA is TGTGCCAGCAGCCAAGACGGACTAGCCTTACGGGGGGAGACCCAGTACTTC.

This clonotype was seen more than once but under ten times. This chain connects TRBV24-1 to TRBJ2-1; D unresolved. V lost 4 bases and J 8 bases, leaving 14 bases between the germline ends. Germline V lookup: CDR1 KGHDR, CDR2 SFDVKD. The CDR3 is 14 amino acids. The CDR3 sequence is CATSDPNKRDEQFF. The CDR3 coding sequence is TGTGCCACCAGTGACCCCAACAAACGCGATGAGCAGTTCTTC.

The V and J genes are TRBV28 and TRBJ1-5, with 8 bases lining up with TRBD1. The CDR3 is 15 residues long. Losses at the gene ends were 3 bases for V and 3 bases for J; bases not matched to a gene: 4. Germline V gene sequence: CDR1 MDHEN, CDR2 SYDVKM. The CDR3 sequence is CASSFLGQANQPQHF. The CDR3, as DNA: TGTGCCAGCAGTTTCCTGGGACAGGCCAATCAGCCCCAGCATTTT.

The chain recombines TRBV5-6 with TRBJ2-7; TRBD1 might be the D (7 bases). Germline V gives CDR1 SGHDT, CDR2 YYEEEE. The CDR3 is 18 amino acids. V was pared by 4 bases and J by 3 bases, with 26 bases between. CDR3 protein: CASSPTGQGDSGNYEQYF. Here the CDR3 DNA reads TGTGCCAGCAGCCCTACCGGGCAGGGGGACTCAGGGAACTACGAGCAGTACTTC.

V gene TRBV5-1 combines with J gene TRBJ1-1; D might be TRBD1 (5 bases). The V end was cut by 1 base, the J end by 6 bases, with 16 bases between. The CDR3 is 15 amino acids. The V gene's germline CDR1 is SGHRS and CDR2 YFSETQ. Written as DNA, the CDR3 is TGCGCCAGCAGCTTGCTGTCCAGGGCTGGCTCTGAAGCTTTCTTT. Protein: CASSLLSRAGSEAFF.

A few counts support this clonotype. The CDR3 reads CASSQDGEAFF. In nucleotides, the CDR3 is TGTGCCAGCAGCCAGGACGGTGAAGCTTTCTTT. The chain carries TRBV5-4 and TRBJ1-1; D not resolved. The length of the CDR3 is 11 residues. Germline V CDR1 and CDR2: SGHNT, YYREEE (reference sequence). The V end was cut by 4 bases, the J end by 7 bases, with 8 bases between.

V and J are TRBV12-3 or TRBV12-4 and TRBJ2-7, with D perhaps given as TRBD1 or TRBD2 (6 bases each). This CDR3 spans 15 amino acids. Trimming cost V 4 bases and J 7 bases, with 20 bases left between them. The CDR3 loop reads CASSSGDPGGAEQYF. In DNA form, the CDR3 reads TGTGCCAGCAGTTCGGGAGATCCTGGGGGCGCTGAGCAGTACTTC.

In this sample, this clonotype turned up a few times. V and J are TRBV24-1 and TRBJ2-1; 10 nucleotides line up with TRBD1. Germline V lookup: CDR1 KGHDR, CDR2 SFDVKD. CDR3 length: 13 amino acids. Trimming took 7 bases from V and 8 from J; bases not matched to a gene: 4. CDR3 coding DNA: TGTGCCACCAGCGACAGGGGGCGCGATGAGCAGTTCTTC. It translates to CATSDRGRDEQFF.

This clonotype came up a few times. The chain couples TRBV11-2 to TRBJ1-3; 8 bases match TRBD1. Germline lookup yields CDR1 SGHAT and CDR2 FQNNGV. V shed 6 bases and J 4 bases; nucleotides not matched to a gene: 8. This CDR3 comprises 15 residues. This CDR3 is CASRSLRDRGNTIYF. CDR3 DNA sequence: TGTGCCAGCAGGTCTCTCCGGGACAGGGGAAACACCATATATTTT.

This clonotype was counted between two and nine times. The V and J genes are TRBV20-1 and TRBJ1-1; D uncertain. From germline, CDR1 is DFQATT and CDR2 SNEGSKA (reference sequence). The CDR3 is made up of 15 amino acids. V lost 4 bases, J lost 0 bases, and 15 bases lay in between. The CDR3 nucleotides read TGCAGTGCTACCAGGTCGGGCAGTCTGAACACTGAAGCTTTCTTT. Translated: CSATRSGSLNTEAFF.

The J gene is TRBJ2-7, the V gene TRBV29-1, with D uncertain. Germline CDR1 is SQVTM and CDR2 is ANQGSEA. CDR3 length: 13 amino acids. Trimming took off 2 bases at V and 7 bases at J, with 15 bases between the two ends. This chain's CDR3 is CSVEKSSAGEQYF. For the CDR3, the DNA is TGCAGCGTTGAAAAGTCGTCAGCCGGAGAGCAGTACTTC.

This clonotype has only a few counts. The V call is TRBV6-5, the J call TRBJ2-1; D is ambiguous. Germline V gene sequence: CDR1 MNHEY, CDR2 SVGAGI. This CDR3 region has 13 residues. V was pared by 2 bases and J by 7 bases, with 9 bases between. The CDR3 sequence: CASSYDPGNEQFF. The DNA of the CDR3 is TGTGCCAGCAGTTACGATCCTGGGAATGAGCAGTTCTTC.

This clonotype was observed a handful of times. This chain links TRBV24-1 with TRBJ2-1; D possibly corresponds to TRBD1 (5 bases). The V end lost 8 bases, the J end lost 4 bases, and 17 bases lay between the germline ends. The CDR3 runs to 15 residues. Germline lookup yields CDR1 KGHDR and CDR2 SFDVKD. CDR3 sequence (DNA): TGTGCCACCATGAAGGGGTCTTGGGGATACAATGAGCAGTTCTTC. Its protein is CATMKGSWGYNEQFF.

This clonotype was picked up a small number of times. The V call is TRBV7-2, the J call TRBJ2-2, with unresolved D. This CDR3 contains 16 residues. CDR1 SGHTA and CDR2 FQGNSA come from the germline V gene. Trimming took 2 bases from V and 7 from J, leaving 17 bases between them. CDR3 sequence: CASSLRVRGSGGELFF. CDR3 DNA: TGTGCCAGCAGCTTAAGAGTTAGAGGCTCGGGCGGGGAGCTGTTTTTT.

A few counts support this clonotype. V gene TRBV27 combines with J gene TRBJ2-6, with D perhaps TRBD2 (7 bases). The CDR3 extends over 18 amino acids. CDR1 is MNHEY and CDR2 is SMNVEV in the germline V gene (reference sequence). Trimming cost V 2 bases and J 2 bases, with 16 bases left between them. The CDR3 reads CASSLRGGSWPGANVLTF. The DNA of the CDR3 is TGTGCCAGCAGTTTAAGGGGGGGGTCATGGCCTGGGGCCAACGTCCTGACTTTC.

The rearrangement uses TRBV11-3 and TRBJ2-1; a possible D gene is TRBD1 (5 bases). The length of the CDR3 is 12 residues. Germline V CDR1 and CDR2: SGHNT, YENEEA. The V end lost 5 bases, the J end lost 8 bases, and 10 bases lay between the germline ends. CDR3 amino acids: CASSPRTHEQFF. The DNA for the CDR3 is TGTGCCAGCAGCCCCAGGACACATGAGCAGTTCTTC.

This clonotype was found a few times. This chain connects TRBV27 to TRBJ2-3; either TRBD1 or TRBD2 may supply D (6 bases each). With 2 bases removed from V and 2 bases from J, the gap between germline ends came to 17 bases. This CDR3 has 17 residues. Per the germline V gene, CDR1 is MNHEY and CDR2 is SMNVEV (reference sequence). The CDR3, as DNA: TGTGCCAGCAGTTTACGGGGGCAGTCGATCCTCACAGATACGCAGTATTTT. Protein product: CASSLRGQSILTDTQYF.

The chain couples TRBV10-3 to TRBJ2-3; 7 nucleotides agree with TRBD2. The CDR3 spans 13 residues. The germline V gene encodes CDR1 ENHRY and CDR2 SYGVKD. Trimming removed 8 bases from V and 2 bases from J; junction bases left unmatched: 4. The CDR3 is CAIGGGYTDTQYF. CDR3 nucleotide sequence: TGTGCCATCGGGGGGGGTTACACAGATACGCAGTATTTT.

A few counts support this clonotype. The chain combines TRBV13 with TRBJ2-1, with 10 positions matching TRBD2. This CDR3 has 13 amino acids. V shed 7 bases and J 5 bases; nucleotides not matched to a gene: 2. CDR1 is PRHDT, CDR2 FYEKMQ, per germline (reference sequence). This CDR3 reads CASTSGRNNEQFF. The CDR3, as DNA: TGTGCCAGCACTAGCGGGAGAAACAATGAGCAGTTCTTC.

This clonotype was seen more than once but under ten times. The chain uses TRBV5-4 and TRBJ2-6; D remains unclear. The CDR3 covers 14 residues. Trimming removed 4 bases at V and 2 bases at J, with 7 bases between. From germline, CDR1 is SGHNT and CDR2 YYREEE (reference sequence). The CDR3 DNA is TGTGCCAGCAGCCTCCGACCTGGGGCCAACGTCCTGACTTTC. It codes for CASSLRPGANVLTF.

A few counts support this clonotype. The V gene is TRBV28, the J gene TRBJ2-6, with a possible D match to TRBD2 (5 bases). The germline gives CDR1 MDHEN, CDR2 SYDVKM. CDR3 length: 16 residues. Trimming stripped 6 bases from V and 2 bases from J, with 14 bases between. The DNA of the CDR3 is TGTGCCAGCAGGCAAGGAGGTTTGGCTGGGGCCAACGTCCTGACTTTC. It specifies CASRQGGLAGANVLTF.

This sequence joins TRBV3-1 and TRBJ1-5; D might be TRBD1 (5 bases). The CDR3 loop spans 15 amino acids. Trimming stripped 4 bases from V and 8 bases from J, with 18 bases between. Germline CDR1 and CDR2: LGHDT and YNNKEL (reference sequence). CDR3 in DNA: TGTGCCAGCAGCCCGGACGGGGCCAATTTGGAGCCCCAGCATTTT. Its protein is CASSPDGANLEPQHF.

There are a few counts of this clonotype. The chain couples TRBV28 to TRBJ1-5; D call uncertain. This CDR3 contains 12 residues. V lost 7 bases and J 11 bases, leaving 15 bases between the germline ends. Germline CDR1 MDHEN, CDR2 SYDVKM. CDR3 sequence: CASTLPGLSQHF. DNA of the CDR3: TGTGCCAGCACCTTGCCCGGACTTTCCCAGCATTTT.

Only a few counts were recorded for this clonotype. This chain links TRBV3-1 with TRBJ2-7, with 9 bases lining up with TRBD2. Germline-derived CDR1 and CDR2 are LGHDT and YNNKEL (reference sequence). The CDR3 is 14 amino acids. The V and J ends lost 4 bases and 7 bases, in that order; junction bases with no gene match: 8. The CDR3, as DNA: TGTGCCAGCAGCCCGCTGGCTAGCGGGACTGAGCAGTACTTC. Its translation: CASSPLASGTEQYF.

The chain carries TRBV6-6 and TRBJ2-1, with TRBD2 identical over 10 bases. The germline V gene encodes CDR1 MNHNY and CDR2 SVGAGI (reference sequence). With 2 bases clipped from V and 10 bases from J, the junction kept 5 bases outside the gene matches. The CDR3 extends over 14 amino acids. CDR3 nucleotides: TGTGCCAGCAGTTACGAGGGTAGCGGGAGGGAGCAGTTCTTC. This translates into CASSYEGSGREQFF.

The CDR3 loop reads CASSTTGVLSNQPQHF. CDR3 DNA: TGTGCCAGCAGTACGACAGGGGTCCTTAGCAATCAGCCCCAGCATTTT. The chain recombines TRBV6-5 with TRBJ1-5; 8 bases map to TRBD1. The trim removed 5 bases at V and 0 bases at J, leaving 6 bases unmatched. Germline V CDR1 and CDR2: MNHEY, SVGAGI. There are 16 residues in the CDR3.

This chain connects TRBV5-1 to TRBJ2-1; TRBD2 aligns across 7 bases. In germline, CDR1 is SGHRS, CDR2 YFSETQ. The V gene end was trimmed by 0 bases and the J gene end by 4 bases; junction bases not matched to a gene: 7. This CDR3 spans 16 amino acids. The CDR3, as DNA: TGCGCCAGCAGCTTGGGGTTGCGGGAGAGATACAATGAGCAGTTCTTC. This gives the protein CASSLGLRERYNEQFF.

CDR3 in amino acids: CSARVIGATIYF. The CDR3 coding sequence is TGCAGTGCTAGAGTCATCGGGGCCACCATATATTTT. The chain carries TRBV20-1 and TRBJ1-3; TRBD1 might be the D (5 bases). Germline V lookup: CDR1 DFQATT, CDR2 SNEGSKA (reference sequence). The V gene lost 1 base and the J gene lost 9 bases, with 10 bases spanning the gap. CDR3 length: 12 amino acids.

The CDR3 DNA is TGTGCCAGCAGCCAATCGGGGACTAGCCTAGCCAAAAACATTCAGTACTTC. Translated, it gives CASSQSGTSLAKNIQYF. This chain joins TRBV3-1 and TRBJ2-4, with 9 bases that match TRBD2. The CDR3 covers 17 residues. Germline V CDR1 and CDR2: LGHDT, YNNKEL (reference sequence). The J segment lost 0 bases and the V segment lost 2 bases, leaving 5 bases of the junction unmatched.

This chain connects TRBV19 to TRBJ1-2; D not certain. V shed 2 bases and J shed 6 bases, with 19 bases lying between them. Per the germline V gene, CDR1 is LNHDA and CDR2 is SQIVND (reference sequence). This CDR3 is built from 16 residues. DNA of the CDR3: TGTGCCAGTAGTATATCACGAGACCGGGAGCGTGATGGCTACACCTTC. Its protein product is CASSISRDRERDGYTF.